These 27 T cell receptor beta chains were sequenced from one sample in a study of T cells in Graves' hyperthyroidism and ophthalmopathy. TCR beta CDR3 sequences were amplified from RNA transcripts. A first-round RT-PCR of the TCR CDR3 used the HTBI primer set. TCRdb re-called the multiplex PCR reads with MiXCR, one entry per CDR3 protein. The table shows fewer than 700,000 distinct CDR3 sequences, with 15% to 20% occurring only once. The sample was blood. These receptors were obtained from a woman in her thirties with Graves' hyperthyroidism.

This clonotype has at least ten counts. The V call is TRBV20-1, the J call TRBJ2-5, with no clear D. Deletions cut 2 bases from V and 2 bases from J, with 12 bases between. In germline, CDR1 is DFQATT, CDR2 SNEGSKA (reference sequence). The CDR3 consists of 14 residues. The CDR3 spells CSARMVQAQETQYF. The CDR3 DNA sequence: TGCAGTGCTAGAATGGTCCAGGCGCAAGAGACCCAGTACTTC.

This clonotype occurred many times. This rearrangement joins TRBV11-1 to TRBJ2-1; a possible D gene is TRBD2 (6 bases). This CDR3 is built from 13 residues. V was pared by 4 bases and J by 4 bases, with 8 bases between. Germline values: CDR1 SGHAT, CDR2 FQDESV (reference sequence). CDR3 DNA sequence: TGTGCCAGCAGCTCGGGAGAATACAATGAGCAGTTCTTC. This translates into CASSSGEYNEQFF.

The V and J genes are TRBV20-1 and TRBJ2-7; 7 nucleotides agree with TRBD2. The CDR3 consists of 15 residues. Germline V gene lookup returns CDR1 DFQATT and CDR2 SNEGSKA (reference sequence). The ends lost 1 base at V and 1 base at J; junction bases unmatched: 7. The CDR3, as DNA: TGCAGTGCTAGAGGACACCCGGGGGGTTCCTACGAGCAGTACTTC. Translation: CSARGHPGGSYEQYF.

Many counts were recorded for this clonotype. The chain couples TRBV12-3 or TRBV12-4 to TRBJ2-3; a possible D gene is TRBD1 (6 bases). Trimming left V 1 base short and J 0 bases short, with 8 bases between. The CDR3 is 15 amino acids. The CDR3 nucleotides read TGTGCCAGCAGTTTAGTGCAGGGGAGCACAGATACGCAGTATTTT. Translation: CASSLVQGSTDTQYF.

This clonotype was found a few times. This could be a read error, since a much larger clone is one nucleotide away. V is TRBV12-3 or TRBV12-4 and J is TRBJ2-3; 9 positions match TRBD2. V trimming: 0 bases; J trimming: 8 bases; junction bases outside the gene matches: 6. The CDR3 runs 15 residues. CDR3 protein: CASSLAGLAVGTQYF. In DNA form, the CDR3 reads TGTGCCAGCAGTTTAGCGGGACTAGCAGTCGGTACGCAGTATTTT.

Ten or more counts support this clonotype. The chain recombines TRBV7-9 with TRBJ1-1; the D is unclear. Germline CDR1 SEHNR, CDR2 FQNEAQ (reference sequence). Trimming stripped 2 bases from V and 5 bases from J, with 3 bases between. This CDR3 contains 11 residues. In nucleotides, the CDR3 is TGTGCCAGCAGCTTAACGACTGAAGCTTTCTTT. Translation: CASSLTTEAFF.

This clonotype was found many times. The chain joins TRBV18 to TRBJ1-3; D is unresolved. V lost 4 bases and J 15 bases, leaving 16 bases between the germline ends. The V gene's germline CDR1 is KGHSH and CDR2 LQKENI. This CDR3 region has 12 residues. CDR3 DNA: TGTGCCAGCTCACAGGACGGACCCCAATCATATTTT. Its translation: CASSQDGPQSYF.

This clonotype was found a few times. This sequence joins TRBV11-3 and TRBJ1-5; D uncertain. CDR3 length: 19 residues. Germline lookup yields CDR1 SGHNT and CDR2 YENEEA. The V end lost 5 bases, the J end lost 5 bases, and 28 bases lay between the germline ends. In DNA form, the CDR3 reads TGTGCCAGCAGCCCCCCCCATAACGGACGGGGAGGGTCATATCAGCCCCAGCATTTT. This codes for CASSPPHNGRGGSYQPQHF.

The chain has TRBV27 and TRBJ1-5, with D tentatively TRBD1 (6 bases). V lost 7 bases to trimming and J lost 2 bases, with 15 bases between them. The CDR3 spans 15 residues. Germline V gene sequence: CDR1 MNHEY, CDR2 SMNVEV (reference sequence). The CDR3 DNA reads TGTGCCAGCACGTCAGGGGATATTGGCAATCAGCCCCAGCATTTT. The encoded protein is CASTSGDIGNQPQHF.

The chain joins TRBV6-5 to TRBJ1-2; D unclear. From germline, CDR1 is MNHEY and CDR2 SVGAGI. The CDR3 runs to 13 residues. Trimming cost V 2 bases and J 7 bases, with 11 bases left between them. The CDR3 is CASSYSWVTGYTF. CDR3 DNA sequence: TGTGCCAGCAGTTACAGTTGGGTTACTGGCTACACCTTC.

This clonotype came up a few times. The rearrangement uses TRBV27 and TRBJ2-1, with 7 bases matching TRBD1. J was trimmed by 6 bases and V by 2 bases; bases with no gene match: 10. The germline gives CDR1 MNHEY, CDR2 SMNVEV (reference sequence). The CDR3 loop spans 16 amino acids. Here the CDR3 DNA reads TGTGCCAGCAGTTTAAGTGACAGGGACGTGTCCAATGAGCAGTTCTTC. Translated: CASSLSDRDVSNEQFF.

Worth noting for this clonotype: A read error may account for a junction end that differs from germline. This chain links TRBV12-3 or TRBV12-4 with TRBJ2-7, with 7 bases matching TRBD2. The CDR3 has 15 residues. The CDR3 coding sequence is TGTGCCAGCAGTTTGGCCGGGACTACTTCCTACGAGCAGCACTTC. It is translated as CASSLAGTTSYEQHF.

This clonotype has ten or more counts. The chain employs TRBV12-3 or TRBV12-4 and TRBJ1-1; D is uncertain. This CDR3 region has 13 residues. V was clipped by 6 bases and J by 4 bases, with 12 bases between them. The CDR3 spells CASRGRAATEAFF. The CDR3 DNA reads TGTGCCAGCAGGGGCCGGGCGGCCACTGAAGCTTTCTTT.

With respect to this clonotype: A junction end diverges from the germline sequence, so it may reflect a read error. The V call is TRBV29-1, the J call TRBJ1-1, with 10 bases aligning to TRBD1. The CDR3 contains 14 residues. The germline CDR1 and CDR2 sequences are SQVTM and ANQGSEA. The CDR3 nucleotides are TGCAGCGGGGATCCGGGACAGGGGAACACTGAAGTTTTCTTT. Protein: CSGDPGQGNTEVFF.

This clonotype has only a few counts. This rearrangement joins TRBV29-1 to TRBJ2-5; perhaps TRBD2 as D (5 bases). The CDR3 has 15 amino acids. The V end was cut by 2 bases, the J end by 5 bases, with 18 bases between. In germline, CDR1 is SQVTM, CDR2 ANQGSEA. The CDR3 DNA reads TGCAGCGTTGAACAATTGGAGCGGCGTACGGAGACCCAGTACTTC. Amino acids: CSVEQLERRTETQYF.

This clonotype was detected only a few times. The chain is built from TRBV5-1 and TRBJ2-5; tentative D call: TRBD1 (5 bases). The germline V and J ends were trimmed by 4 bases and 0 bases, with 10 bases remaining between them. The CDR3 is 14 amino acids. Germline-derived CDR1 and CDR2 are SGHRS and YFSETQ. Here the CDR3 reads CASSPDRNQETQYF. CDR3 nucleotides: TGCGCCAGCAGCCCCGACAGAAACCAAGAGACCCAGTACTTC.

This clonotype was picked up a small number of times. This chain uses TRBV30 with TRBJ1-2; no reliable D call. Trimming took off 3 bases at V and 8 bases at J, with 13 bases between the two ends. The germline CDR1 and CDR2 sequences are GTSNPN and SVGIG (reference sequence). CDR3 size: 12 residues. CDR3 DNA: TGTGCCTGGAGGAAAGAATGGGGAGGCTACACCTTC. It is translated as CAWRKEWGGYTF.

This clonotype came up many times. The V call is TRBV20-1, the J call TRBJ2-7; D is perhaps TRBD1 or TRBD2 (6 bases each). Per germline, CDR1 DFQATT and CDR2 SNEGSKA (reference sequence). The V end was cut by 0 bases, the J end by 4 bases, with 16 bases between. The CDR3 runs 15 residues. CDR3 sequence reads: CSARDPGAAGYEQYF. The CDR3 DNA reads TGCAGTGCTAGAGATCCGGGGGCAGCTGGGTACGAGCAGTACTTC.

This clonotype turned up a few times. This sequence joins TRBV30 and TRBJ1-2; 8 nucleotides agree with TRBD1. J lost 5 bases, V lost 1 base, and 21 bases had no gene match. Germline CDR1 reads GTSNPN; CDR2 reads SVGIG (reference sequence). CDR3 size: 19 residues. Here the CDR3 reads CAWSGFETGAGSMVYGYTF. Here the CDR3 DNA reads TGTGCCTGGAGTGGATTTGAGACAGGGGCCGGGAGTATGGTATATGGCTACACCTTC.

J is TRBJ2-1 and V is TRBV27; D tentatively fits TRBD1 or TRBD2 (5 bases each). Germline lookup yields CDR1 MNHEY and CDR2 SMNVEV (reference sequence). Between the trimmed V and J ends, which lost 3 bases and 1 base, there was a span of 10 bases. The CDR3 covers 15 residues. The CDR3 DNA is TGTGCCAGCAGTTTGAGGGGTCCTTCCTACAATGAGCAGTTCTTC. Residues: CASSLRGPSYNEQFF.

This clonotype was counted a single time. This chain connects TRBV7-2 to TRBJ1-6; D is possibly TRBD1 (5 bases). The CDR3 runs to 15 residues. Germline values: CDR1 SGHTA, CDR2 FQGNSA. The ends were cut back, 5 bases at V and 6 bases at J, with 14 bases in the middle. Here the CDR3 reads CASSLMRGGNSPLHF. The CDR3 DNA reads TGTGCCAGCAGCCTAATGCGGGGGGGTAATTCACCCCTCCACTTT.

This clonotype was counted at least ten times. The genes are TRBV5-1 and TRBJ2-7; 12 nucleotides agree with TRBD2. V was clipped by 1 base and J by 8 bases; unmatched bases: 4. The CDR3 length is 14 residues. Germline CDR1 SGHRS, CDR2 YFSETQ. CDR3 loop: CASSLTTSGSQQYF. Written as DNA, the CDR3 is TGCGCCAGCAGCTTGACGACTAGCGGGAGCCAGCAGTACTTC. Filled out from reference TRBV5-1 and TRBJ2-7, the complete variable domain reads KAGVTQTPRYLIKTRGQQVTLSCSPISGHRSVSWYQQTPGQGLQFLFEYFSETQRNKGNFPGRFSGRQFSNSRSEMNVSTLELGDSALYLCASSLTTSGSQQYFGPGTRLTVT.

A single count supports this clonotype. This chain joins TRBV4-2 and TRBJ2-7; D is tentatively TRBD1 or TRBD2 (6 bases each). The CDR3 is made up of 15 amino acids. The germline V gene has CDR1 LGHNA and CDR2 YNFKEQ. Deletions cut 1 base from V and 3 bases from J, with 13 bases between. This chain's CDR3 is CASSQVFKGGYEQYF. CDR3 bases: TGTGCCAGCAGCCAAGTATTTAAGGGGGGCTACGAGCAGTACTTC.

In its sample, this clonotype was seen many times. The chain joins TRBV7-2 to TRBJ2-4; D gene ambiguous. This CDR3 is 12 amino acids long. Germline values: CDR1 SGHTA, CDR2 FQGNSA. Trimming took 3 bases from V and 5 from J, leaving 5 bases between them. The CDR3 DNA is TGTGCCAGCAGCTTTTCCCAAAACATTCAGTACTTC. This gives the protein CASSFSQNIQYF.

This clonotype was detected only a few times. With a much larger clone just one base away, this may be a read error. The chain has TRBV20-1 and TRBJ1-5; perhaps TRBD1 as D (6 bases). Germline V gene lookup returns CDR1 DFQATT and CDR2 SNEGSKA (reference sequence). The germline V and J ends were trimmed by 1 base and 0 bases, with 13 bases remaining between them. This CDR3 has 16 residues. The CDR3 protein is CSARAGDRYSNQPQHF. The CDR3, as DNA: TGCAGTGCTAGAGCAGGTGACAGGTATAGCAATCAGCCCCAGCATTTT.

The CDR3 sequence: CASSLGLSGQGANSEQYF. DNA for the CDR3: TGCGCCAGCAGCTTGGGGCTCTCGGGACAGGGGGCGAATTCCGAGCAGTACTTC. The V and J genes are TRBV5-1 and TRBJ2-7; 12 nucleotides agree with TRBD1. The CDR3 contains 18 residues. V lost 0 bases, J lost 6 bases, and 13 bases stayed unmatched. CDR1 and CDR2 (germline): SGHRS, YFSETQ.

Only a few counts were recorded for this clonotype. This sequence joins TRBV3-1 and TRBJ2-7; 8 nucleotides match TRBD2. Germline CDR1 reads LGHDT; CDR2 reads YNNKEL (reference sequence). V dropped 1 base and J dropped 4; count of bases not matched to a gene: 9. This CDR3 is 16 amino acids long. In DNA form, the CDR3 reads TGTGCCAGCAGCCAAGCCCCCCCGACTAGCGCTTACGAGCAGTACTTC. Protein sequence: CASSQAPPTSAYEQYF.